One sample yielded the 5 T cell receptor beta chains listed below, sequenced in a study of blood T cells in healthy people across ages. The use of a sample-barcoded 5' primer and a J-beta primer mix characterized a second PCR of roughly 6 to 12 cycles. TCRdb reanalysed the 5' RACE reads using MiXCR and keeps one entry per CDR3 protein. The sample contains roughly 1.9 million distinct CDR3 sequences, roughly 43% of which appear only once. The sequencing input was blood. These receptors originate from a human donor in good health.

A single count supports this clonotype. The genes are TRBV2 and TRBJ1-2, with D uncertain. The CDR3 consists of 16 residues. Germline values: CDR1 SNHLY, CDR2 FYNNEI. V lost 5 bases, J lost 0 bases, and 16 bases lay in between. The CDR3 loop is CASSRGKGSPNYGYTF. The CDR3 region has the DNA TGTGCCAGCAGTCGGGGAAAGGGATCCCCTAACTATGGCTACACCTTC.

The table lists this clonotype with a count of one. J is TRBJ2-2 and V is TRBV18, with D possibly being TRBD1 (6 bases). From germline, CDR1 is KGHSH and CDR2 LQKENI. Between the trimmed V and J ends, which lost 3 bases and 1 base, there was a span of 12 bases. The CDR3 covers 16 residues. The CDR3 bases are TGTGCCAGCTCACCTGGAACAGGGCGGAACACCGGGGAGCTGTTTTTT. It encodes CASSPGTGRNTGELFF.

This rearrangement joins TRBV5-1 to TRBJ2-3; 7 bases are shared with TRBD1. V lost 4 bases to trimming and J lost 1 base; unmatched junction nucleotides: 6. Per germline, CDR1 SGHRS and CDR2 YFSETQ. This CDR3 contains 15 residues. Here the CDR3 DNA reads TGCGCCAGCAGCCTGGGACAGTTTGGCACAGATACGCAGTATTTT. This codes for CASSLGQFGTDTQYF.

The chain joins TRBV29-1 to TRBJ1-4; D gene unclear. V lost 8 bases and J lost 11, with 24 bases in between. Germline loops: CDR1 SQVTM, CDR2 ANQGSEA. CDR3 length: 14 residues. DNA of the CDR3: TGCAGCTCTACCGGAGTGGATGGCAGCGGGAAACTGTTTTTT. This encodes CSSTGVDGSGKLFF. The variable domain in full, completed from reference TRBV29-1 and TRBJ1-4, reads SAVISQKPSRDICQRGTSLTIQCQVDSQVTMMFWYRQQPGQSLTLIATANQGSEATYESGFVIDKFPISRPNLTFSTLTVSNMSPEDSSIYLCSSTGVDGSGKLFFGSGTQLSVL.

This clonotype was seen a handful of times. The rearrangement links TRBV7-2 to TRBJ2-7, with D hard to call. The germline V gene encodes CDR1 SGHTA and CDR2 FQGNSA. The V end lost 4 bases, the J end lost 7 bases, and 17 bases lay between the germline ends. This CDR3 is 14 amino acids long. CDR3 protein: CASSSPLGTREQYF. The DNA for the CDR3 is TGTGCCAGCAGCTCGCCTCTGGGAACCAGGGAGCAGTACTTC. Full variable domain (outside the CDR3, taken from reference TRBV7-2 and TRBJ2-7): GAGVSQSPSNKVTEKGKDVELRCDPISGHTALYWYRQSLGQGLEFLIYFQGNSAPDKSGLPSDRFSAERTGGSVSTLTIQRTQQEDSAVYLCASSSPLGTREQYFGPGTRLTVT.